The clone carrying this T cell receptor beta chain was picked up many times. Its target is unknown. Caucasian individuals from Russia who were healthy and aged 6 to 90 acted as donors. These data come from a study of blood T cells in healthy people across ages. Points from the study as a whole: Investigators viewed diversity estimates from one million T cells as underestimates, the study reported.

Through a sample-barcoded 5' primer and a J-beta primer mix, a second PCR was run for 7 to 11 cycles. TCRdb reprocessed the 5' RACE reads via MiXCR and lists one record per CDR3 protein. The sample carries around 800,000 distinct CDR3 sequences, less than 60% recorded once. This receptor was obtained from a man older than 75 in good health. Sequencing used blood.

The CDR3 bases are TGCCGAGGCACCGGGGAGCTGTTTTTT. This encodes CRGTGELFF. This chain links TRBV29-1 with TRBJ2-2; no firm D call. Germline CDR1 is SQVTM and CDR2 is ANQGSEA. This CDR3 is 9 amino acids long.